These 20 T cell receptor beta chains originate from one sample sequenced in a study of cytomegalovirus exposure and HLA in healthy donors. This PCR relied on a set of 60 Vbeta primers and 13 Jbeta primers. Assay used: immunoSEQ multiplex PCR; TCRdb lists only in-frame clones, some missing. The sample contains about 160,000 clones, approximately 76% of which appear only once. Sequencing used PBMCs. These receptors all stem from a female donor in good health and CMV-seronegative.

This clone was detected a few times. The V gene is TRBV6-5, the J gene TRBJ2-1; 12 bases line up with TRBD2. Germline V gene data show CDR1 as MNHEY and CDR2 as SVGAGI. J was trimmed by 7 bases and V by 4 bases; bases with no gene match: 8. The CDR3 totals 16 residues. Here the CDR3 DNA reads TGTGCCAGCAGTTCCCGGACTAGCGGGGAGGGGAATGAGCAGTTCTTC. It is translated as CASSSRTSGEGNEQFF.

The rearrangement joins TRBV6-5 to TRBJ2-3; D might be TRBD1 (6 bases). Trimming pared 7 bases from V and 2 bases from J, leaving 13 bases between. Germline V gene sequence: CDR1 MNHEY, CDR2 SVGAGI. CDR3 length equals 14 residues. The CDR3 protein is CASKSTGPTDTQYF. CDR3 bases: TGTGCCAGCAAGAGTACAGGGCCCACAGATACGCAGTATTTT.

The rearrangement joins TRBV15 to TRBJ2-5, with TRBD2 as a possible D gene (6 bases). Trimming took 0 bases from V and 8 from J, leaving 16 bases between them. Per germline, CDR1 LNHNV and CDR2 YYDKDF (reference sequence). This CDR3 contains 15 residues. CDR3 sequence reads: CATSREAGYLSTQYF. The DNA for the CDR3 is TGTGCCACCAGCAGAGAGGCGGGGTATCTCTCTACCCAGTACTTC.

This clone was seen a few times. The chain employs TRBV25-1 and TRBJ1-1; 10 nucleotides align to TRBD1. Germline CDR1 MGHDK, CDR2 SYGVNS. V was clipped by 3 bases and J by 5 bases; unmatched bases: 6. The CDR3 spans 15 residues. CDR3 amino acids: CASSDSTGGDTEAFF. In DNA, the CDR3 is TGTGCCAGCAGTGACTCGACAGGGGGCGATACTGAAGCTTTCTTT.

The chain has TRBV6-6 and TRBJ2-7, with D possibly TRBD1 on 6 matching bases. Germline CDR1 is MNHNY and CDR2 is SVGAGI (reference sequence). V lost 0 bases, J lost 4 bases, and 10 bases lay in between. The CDR3 is made up of 14 amino acids. Written as DNA, the CDR3 is TGTGCCAGCAGTTACTCGCACAGGGAATACGAGCAGTACTTC. It yields the protein CASSYSHREYEQYF.

This clone turned up a few times. J is TRBJ2-1 and V is TRBV10-3; 8 nucleotides line up with TRBD1. In germline, CDR1 is ENHRY, CDR2 SYGVKD. V dropped 11 bases and J dropped 4; count of bases not matched to a gene: 10. CDR3 length: 14 residues. CDR3 nucleotides: TGTGCCTCGCGAACGGGACAGGCGTACAATGAGCAGTTCTTC. Its protein is CASRTGQAYNEQFF.

The V call is TRBV6-5, the J call TRBJ1-4, with D unclear. V was pared by 6 bases and J by 3 bases, with 11 bases between. Germline CDR1 is MNHEY and CDR2 is SVGAGI. The CDR3 consists of 14 residues. The chain's CDR3 is CASRGGRANEKLFF. In nucleotides, the CDR3 is TGTGCCAGCAGGGGAGGGAGGGCTAATGAAAAACTGTTTTTT.

This chain joins TRBV25-1 and TRBJ1-2, with D maybe TRBD1 (6 bases). The CDR3 spans 18 residues. Trimming cost V 2 bases and J 4 bases, with 23 bases left between them. CDR1 is MGHDK and CDR2 is SYGVNS in the germline V gene. The CDR3 loop is CASSELTGGANTPYGYTF. CDR3 DNA: TGTGCCAGCAGTGAACTTACGGGGGGGGCGAATACTCCCTATGGCTACACCTTC.

This clone showed up just once. The CDR3 sequence is CASSTDSTGETQYF. CDR3 nucleotides: TGTGCCAGCAGCACAGACAGCACGGGAGAGACCCAGTACTTC. The V and J genes are TRBV2 and TRBJ2-5; perhaps TRBD1 as D (5 bases). The germline V gene has CDR1 SNHLY and CDR2 FYNNEI. With 6 bases removed from V and 4 bases from J, the gap between germline ends came to 15 bases. The CDR3 length is 14 residues. Together with reference TRBV2 and TRBJ2-5, the CDR3 gives the full variable domain: EPEVTQTPSHQVTQMGQEVILRCVPISNHLYFYWYRQILGQKVEFLVSFYNNEISEKSEIFDDQFSVERPDGSNFTLKIRSTKLEDSAMYFCASSTDSTGETQYFGPGTRLLVL.

The V gene is TRBV6-5, the J gene TRBJ1-2; tentatively, D is TRBD1 (6 bases). The CDR3 contains 13 residues. Trimming pared 5 bases from V and 7 bases from J, leaving 14 bases between. The germline V gene has CDR1 MNHEY and CDR2 SVGAGI. The CDR3 loop reads CASSLRGRFGYTF. CDR3 nucleotide sequence: TGTGCCAGCAGTCTCAGGGGTCGGTTTGGCTACACCTTC.

The V gene is TRBV9, the J gene TRBJ2-5; D ambiguous. CDR3 length equals 13 residues. The germline V gene encodes CDR1 SGDLS and CDR2 YYNGEE. V was trimmed by 3 bases and J by 7 bases, leaving 13 bases between them. This chain's CDR3 is CASSGVESRTQYF. Written as DNA, the CDR3 is TGTGCCAGCAGCGGAGTCGAGAGCCGGACCCAGTACTTC.

The CDR3 coding sequence is TGTGCCAGCAGTGGGCTAGCGGGAGCCTACAATGAGCAGTTCTTC. Encoded protein: CASSGLAGAYNEQFF. The rearrangement joins TRBV27 to TRBJ2-1; 10 positions match TRBD2. Germline values: CDR1 MNHEY, CDR2 SMNVEV (reference sequence). The CDR3 is made up of 15 amino acids. V lost 5 bases, J lost 2 bases, and 3 bases stayed unmatched.

This chain uses TRBV27 with TRBJ2-1, with D tentatively TRBD2 (5 bases). V lost 5 bases to trimming and J lost 0 bases, with 14 bases between them. Germline V gives CDR1 MNHEY, CDR2 SMNVEV (reference sequence). This CDR3 is built from 16 residues. CDR3 DNA: TGTGCCAGCAGTCCCCTAGCCTCCGGCTCCTACAATGAGCAGTTCTTC. It yields the protein CASSPLASGSYNEQFF.

This clone was seen only a few times. The chain links TRBV2 to TRBJ2-7; 7 positions match TRBD2. The J segment lost 4 bases and the V segment lost 8 bases, leaving 8 bases of the junction unmatched. The CDR3 spans 13 residues. Germline values: CDR1 SNHLY, CDR2 FYNNEI. Written as DNA, the CDR3 is TGTGCCAGCTCAGGCGGGGGACCTTACGAGCAGTACTTC. As protein: CASSGGGPYEQYF. The full variable domain, its missing parts supplied by reference TRBV2 and TRBJ2-7, is EPEVTQTPSHQVTQMGQEVILRCVPISNHLYFYWYRQILGQKVEFLVSFYNNEISEKSEIFDDQFSVERPDGSNFTLKIRSTKLEDSAMYFCASSGGGPYEQYFGPGTRLTVT.

This clone was counted between two and nine times. This sequence joins TRBV27 and TRBJ1-1; a weak D match, TRBD1 (5 bases). This CDR3 has 15 residues. Trimming took 6 bases from V and 6 from J, leaving 20 bases between them. Germline values: CDR1 MNHEY, CDR2 SMNVEV (reference sequence). For the CDR3, the DNA is TGTGCCAGCAGAGGGGCAAGGGTAGTTAGTTCTGAAGCTTTCTTT. Protein sequence: CASRGARVVSSEAFF.

The V gene is TRBV11-2, the J gene TRBJ1-2; no reliable D call. V shed 0 bases and J shed 1 base, with 15 bases lying between them. CDR1 is SGHAT and CDR2 is FQNNGV in the germline V gene. CDR3 length equals 17 residues. The CDR3 region has the DNA TGTGCCAGCAGCTTAGAGGCCCTGTCGGCTAGTAACTATGGCTACACCTTC. Its translation is CASSLEALSASNYGYTF.

The genes are TRBV4-1 and TRBJ2-7, with 11 bases lining up with TRBD2. Germline CDR1 and CDR2: MGHRA and YSYEKL. Losses at the gene ends were 3 bases for V and 9 bases for J; bases not matched to a gene: 4. This CDR3 spans 13 amino acids. CDR3 DNA sequence: TGCGCCAGCAGCCAGGTAGCGGGGGGGCGGCAGTACTTC. Translating gives CASSQVAGGRQYF.

The chain employs TRBV6-1 and TRBJ2-7, with 11 bases aligning to TRBD2. Germline values: CDR1 MNHNS, CDR2 SASEGT. V shed 6 bases, J shed 4 bases, and the junction held 2 bases outside the gene matches. CDR3 length: 13 residues. CDR3 in DNA: TGTGCCAGCAGGGGACTAGCGGTATACGAGCAGTACTTC. Its translation: CASRGLAVYEQYF.

V is TRBV10-3 and J is TRBJ2-1, with 9 bases identical to TRBD1. The germline CDR1 and CDR2 sequences are ENHRY and SYGVKD. There are 14 residues in the CDR3. V shed 3 bases and J 7 bases; nucleotides not matched to a gene: 4. In nucleotides, the CDR3 is TGTGCCATCAGTGACTCACAGGGGGCGAATGAGCAGTTCTTC. This sequence encodes CAISDSQGANEQFF.

The chain is built from TRBV5-5 and TRBJ2-3, with D perhaps matching TRBD2 (6 bases). Trimming cost V 0 bases and J 4 bases, with 6 bases left between them. The V gene's germline CDR1 is SGHKS and CDR2 YYEKEE (reference sequence). The CDR3 covers 13 residues. CDR3 bases: TGTGCCAGCAGCTTGGGGGGGGCAGATACGCAGTATTTT. Protein sequence: CASSLGGADTQYF.